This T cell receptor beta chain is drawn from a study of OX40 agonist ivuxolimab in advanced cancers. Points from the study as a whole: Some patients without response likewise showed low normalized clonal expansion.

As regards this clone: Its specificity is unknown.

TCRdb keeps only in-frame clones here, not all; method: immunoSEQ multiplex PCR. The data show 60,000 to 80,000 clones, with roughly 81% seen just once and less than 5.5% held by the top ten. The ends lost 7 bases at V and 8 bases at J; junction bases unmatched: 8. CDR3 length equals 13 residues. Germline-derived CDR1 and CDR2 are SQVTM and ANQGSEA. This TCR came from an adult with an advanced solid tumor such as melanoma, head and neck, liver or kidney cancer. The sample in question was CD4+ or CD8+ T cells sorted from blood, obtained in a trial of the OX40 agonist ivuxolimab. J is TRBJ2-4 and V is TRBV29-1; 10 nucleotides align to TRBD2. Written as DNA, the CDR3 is TGCAGCGGCAGGGCTAGCGGGGGTGACATTCAGTACTTC. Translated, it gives CSGRASGGDIQYF.